A selection of T cell receptor beta chains follows, all from one sample in a study of hypomethylating agent response in myelodysplastic syndrome. TCRdb's copy holds only in-frame clones and misses some; the assay was immunoSEQ multiplex PCR. The sample has several thousand clones; around 87% are singletons. Sequences were derived from bone marrow, sampled before or after starting hypomethylating agent treatment for myelodysplastic syndrome (not recorded which). Receptors originate from a human donor with myelodysplastic syndrome. Both conserved end residues are part of each CDR3. Fields, in order: D gene, clone size, V gene, CDR3 length, J gene, CDR3 DNA, CDR3 protein. D genes are given only for firm matches. The listing skips clone size in some rows; elsewhere it reads once, few, many or a size class.

d_gene: .; abundance: .; v_gene: TRBV7-8; len: 16; j_gene: TRBJ1-3; CDR3nt: TGTGCCAGCAGCTTAGTCCGGGGTTTATCCGGAAACACCATATATTTT; CDR3aa: CASSLVRGLSGNTIYF
d_gene: .; abundance: once; v_gene: TRBV7-6; len: 15; j_gene: TRBJ2-5; CDR3nt: TGTGCCAGCAGCTTAGTTGCCAGGGGAGGAGAGACCCAGTACTTC; CDR3aa: CASSLVARGGETQYF
d_gene: .; abundance: few; v_gene: TRBV5-1; len: 15; j_gene: TRBJ1-6; CDR3nt: TGCGCCAGCAGCTTGGAAGGTCCTGCAAATTCACCCCTCCACTTT; CDR3aa: CASSLEGPANSPLHF
d_gene: .; abundance: few; v_gene: TRBV30; len: 11; j_gene: TRBJ1-2; CDR3nt: TGTGCCTGGAGCGTCATTGAAGGCTACACCTTC; CDR3aa: CAWSVIEGYTF
d_gene: .; abundance: .; v_gene: TRBV30; len: 14; j_gene: TRBJ2-2; CDR3nt: TGTGCCTGGAGTGTACTATCGGGGCCCGGGGAGCTGTTTTTT; CDR3aa: CAWSVLSGPGELFF
d_gene: .; abundance: .; v_gene: TRBV28; len: 18; j_gene: TRBJ1-2; CDR3nt: TGTGCCAGCAGTTTATGGTTTTCGGCCATGGGGAAAGACTATGGCTACACCTTC; CDR3aa: CASSLWFSAMGKDYGYTF
d_gene: TRBD1; abundance: .; v_gene: TRBV18; len: 18; j_gene: TRBJ2-6; CDR3nt: TGTGCCAGCTCACCAAGCGGACAGGGGGCTGCTGGGGCCAACGTCCTGACTTTC; CDR3aa: CASSPSGQGAAGANVLTF
d_gene: .; abundance: .; v_gene: TRBV7-7; len: 15; j_gene: TRBJ2-5; CDR3nt: TGTGCCAGCAGCCCAACTCGGGGGAGACAAGAGACCCAGTACTTC; CDR3aa: CASSPTRGRQETQYF
d_gene: TRBD2; abundance: .; v_gene: TRBV7-8; len: 15; j_gene: TRBJ2-2; CDR3nt: TGTGCCAGCAGCCCCAGAGCGGGAAACACCGGGGAGCTGTTTTTT; CDR3aa: CASSPRAGNTGELFF
d_gene: .; abundance: .; v_gene: TRBV5-8; len: 16; j_gene: TRBJ1-4; CDR3nt: TGTGCCAGCAGCTTGTCCGGCTACCTGCGTACTGAAGGGCTGTTTTTT; CDR3aa: CASSLSGYLRTEGLFF
d_gene: .; abundance: .; v_gene: TRBV11-2; len: 12; j_gene: TRBJ2-5; CDR3nt: TGTGCCAGCAGCCCCGGGACGAATACCCAGTACTTC; CDR3aa: CASSPGTNTQYF
d_gene: .; abundance: .; v_gene: TRBV4-1; len: 15; j_gene: TRBJ1-2; CDR3nt: TGCGCCAGCAGCCGGGACGGACGTTCTTACTATGGCTACACCTTC; CDR3aa: CASSRDGRSYYGYTF
d_gene: .; abundance: .; v_gene: TRBV29-1; len: 9; j_gene: TRBJ2-1; CDR3nt: TGCAGCGTTTCGGATGAGCAGTTCTTC; CDR3aa: CSVSDEQFF
d_gene: .; abundance: .; v_gene: TRBV5-6; len: 14; j_gene: TRBJ1-5; CDR3nt: TGTGCCAGCACTTCGGGCCTGGAGGGCCAGCCCCAGCATTTT; CDR3aa: CASTSGLEGQPQHF
d_gene: .; abundance: .; v_gene: TRBV20-1; len: 11; j_gene: TRBJ1-2; CDR3nt: TGCAGTGCGATTCGGTCCTATGGCTACACCTTC; CDR3aa: CSAIRSYGYTF
d_gene: TRBD1; abundance: .; v_gene: TRBV5-1; len: 15; j_gene: TRBJ2-5; CDR3nt: TGCGCCAGCAGCTTCGAGGACAGGCCTCACGAGACCCAGTACTTC; CDR3aa: CASSFEDRPHETQYF
d_gene: .; abundance: .; v_gene: TRBV5-1; len: 13; j_gene: TRBJ1-1; CDR3nt: TGCGCCAGCAGCTTGGCAGGGTTCGGTGAAGCTTTCTTT; CDR3aa: CASSLAGFGEAFF
d_gene: TRBD1; abundance: .; v_gene: TRBV5-1; len: 14; j_gene: TRBJ1-1; CDR3nt: TGCGCCAGCAGCACCGGGACAGGGTTTACTGAAGCTTTCTTT; CDR3aa: CASSTGTGFTEAFF
d_gene: .; abundance: .; v_gene: TRBV4-1; len: 14; j_gene: TRBJ1-2; CDR3nt: TGCGCCAGCAGCCAAGTCAATGGAGGAAATGGCTACACCTTC; CDR3aa: CASSQVNGGNGYTF
d_gene: TRBD1; abundance: .; v_gene: TRBV19; len: 15; j_gene: TRBJ2-2; CDR3nt: TGTGCCAGTAGTACAACCGGGACAGGGACCGGGGAGCTGTTTTTT; CDR3aa: CASSTTGTGTGELFF
d_gene: .; abundance: .; v_gene: TRBV10-2; len: 13; j_gene: TRBJ2-1; CDR3nt: TGCGCCAGCAGTGATGGGGGCGGCGATGAGCAGTTCTTC; CDR3aa: CASSDGGGDEQFF
d_gene: .; abundance: .; v_gene: TRBV4-2; len: 16; j_gene: TRBJ2-7; CDR3nt: TGTGCCAGCAGCTTGTGGCCGCCGATTCAAACCTACGAGCAGTACTTC; CDR3aa: CASSLWPPIQTYEQYF
d_gene: .; abundance: .; v_gene: TRBV19; len: 13; j_gene: TRBJ2-5; CDR3nt: TGTGCCAGTTCTTCTCGGGCAGAAGAGACCCAGTACTTC; CDR3aa: CASSSRAEETQYF
d_gene: TRBD2; abundance: .; v_gene: TRBV9; len: 16; j_gene: TRBJ2-7; CDR3nt: TGTGCCAGCAGCGTAGCGGGGGGGGGTAGCTCCTACGAGCAGTACTTC; CDR3aa: CASSVAGGGSSYEQYF
d_gene: .; abundance: .; v_gene: TRBV12-2; len: 16; j_gene: TRBJ1-1; CDR3nt: TGTGCAAGTCGCTTCGAGCCAGGGGGCTTGAGGACTGAAGCTTTCTTT; CDR3aa: CASRFEPGGLRTEAFF
d_gene: .; abundance: .; v_gene: TRBV30; len: 15; j_gene: TRBJ1-4; CDR3nt: TGTGCCTGGAGGGACAAGGGATATGCTAATGAAAAACTGTTTTTT; CDR3aa: CAWRDKGYANEKLFF
d_gene: .; abundance: .; v_gene: TRBV19; len: 14; j_gene: TRBJ2-2; CDR3nt: TGTGCCTGCCTAAGTTCGTTGCCCACCGGGGAGCTGTTTTTT; CDR3aa: CACLSSLPTGELFF